These 5 T cell receptor beta chains originate from one sample sequenced in a study of T cell responses to AZD1222 COVID-19 vaccine (dated by TCRdb to the early 2020s). Read against the paper, the sample's time point label means: baseline before first vaccination. The treatment or condition label here, explained by the study, means: meningococcal conjugate vaccine given as trial control. Libraries were prepared through the immunoSEQ multiplex PCR assay. TCRdb took this table from immuneACCESS and kept in-frame rearrangements with V and J called. Such tables lack part of the clones; where checked against another copy, unresolved V genes explain under half of the gap, and the rest is unexplained. For this sample the table gives about 100,000 clones, of which about 89% were detected only once. 3.5% to 4.5% of the sample is in the top ten clones. The sequencing used peripheral blood, collected on day 0 of MenACWY control vaccination. All receptors come from an adult in good health.

This chain joins TRBV20-1 and TRBJ1-2; D might be TRBD1 (5 bases). V lost 0 bases to trimming and J lost 9 bases, with 8 bases between them. CDR1 is DFQATT and CDR2 is SNEGSKA in the germline V gene (reference sequence). This CDR3 contains 11 residues. The CDR3 sequence: CSARDPGRYTF. The CDR3 DNA follows: TGCAGTGCTAGAGATCCGGGGCGCTACACCTTC.

The count of this clone is one. The chain couples TRBV10-3 to TRBJ1-5; D is unresolved. Germline V lookup: CDR1 ENHRY, CDR2 SYGVKD. The CDR3 covers 13 residues. The V gene lost 2 bases and the J gene lost 6 bases, with 8 bases spanning the gap. CDR3 in DNA: TGTGCCATCAGTGAGGTTGGTTTTCAGCCCCAGCATTTT. It yields the protein CAISEVGFQPQHF.

This sequence joins TRBV9 and TRBJ2-6; 9 bases fit TRBD2. The CDR3 consists of 17 residues. In germline, CDR1 is SGDLS, CDR2 YYNGEE. V shed 2 bases and J 0 bases; nucleotides not matched to a gene: 3. As DNA, the CDR3 is TGTGCCAGCAGCGTTTCTAGCGGGACCTCTGGGGCCAACGTCCTGACTTTC. This gives the protein CASSVSSGTSGANVLTF.

The chain uses TRBV9 and TRBJ2-7, with a possible D match to TRBD2 (5 bases). Trimming pared 4 bases from V and 3 bases from J, leaving 8 bases between. Per germline, CDR1 SGDLS and CDR2 YYNGEE. This CDR3 has 12 residues. CDR3 nucleotide sequence: TGTGCCAGCAGCAGAGGAGGCTACGAGCAGTACTTC. It yields the protein CASSRGGYEQYF.

The chain carries TRBV15 and TRBJ2-5; 9 bases are a match to TRBD2. The V gene's germline CDR1 is LNHNV and CDR2 YYDKDF (reference sequence). The CDR3 is 17 amino acids. After removal of 3 bases from V and 7 bases from J, the junction contained 15 bases not matched to a gene. The CDR3 DNA is TGTGCCACCAGCAGGACAACCGGGACTAGCCTGATAGGGACCCAGTACTTC. Amino acid sequence: CATSRTTGTSLIGTQYF.